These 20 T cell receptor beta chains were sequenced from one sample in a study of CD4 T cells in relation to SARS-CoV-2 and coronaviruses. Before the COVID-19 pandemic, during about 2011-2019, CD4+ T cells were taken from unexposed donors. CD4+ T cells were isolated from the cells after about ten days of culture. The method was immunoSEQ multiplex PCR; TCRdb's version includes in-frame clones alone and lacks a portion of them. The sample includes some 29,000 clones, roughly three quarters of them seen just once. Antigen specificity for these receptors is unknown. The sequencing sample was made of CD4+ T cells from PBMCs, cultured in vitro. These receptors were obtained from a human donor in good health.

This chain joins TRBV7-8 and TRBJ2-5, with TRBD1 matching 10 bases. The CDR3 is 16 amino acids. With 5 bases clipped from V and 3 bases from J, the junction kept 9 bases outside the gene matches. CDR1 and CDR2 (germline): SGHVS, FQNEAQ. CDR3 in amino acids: CASSPVTGQGKETQYF. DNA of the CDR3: TGTGCCAGCAGCCCTGTAACGGGACAGGGGAAAGAGACCCAGTACTTC.

CDR3 protein: CASSQLAGGTDTQYF. The CDR3 coding sequence is TGTGCCAGCAGCCAACTAGCGGGCGGCACAGATACGCAGTATTTT. The V gene is TRBV4-2, the J gene TRBJ2-3; 8 nucleotides agree with TRBD2. V dropped 2 bases and J dropped 1; count of bases not matched to a gene: 2. In germline, CDR1 is LGHNA, CDR2 YNFKEQ. The CDR3 loop spans 15 amino acids.

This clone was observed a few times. The CDR3: CASTREGGLTGYTF. DNA of the CDR3: TGTGCCAGCACCCGGGAGGGAGGGTTGACAGGCTACACCTTC. The J gene is TRBJ1-2, the V gene TRBV9; D gene ambiguous. With 6 bases removed from V and 8 bases from J, the gap between germline ends came to 20 bases. Germline V CDR1 and CDR2: SGDLS, YYNGEE. This CDR3 is built from 14 residues.

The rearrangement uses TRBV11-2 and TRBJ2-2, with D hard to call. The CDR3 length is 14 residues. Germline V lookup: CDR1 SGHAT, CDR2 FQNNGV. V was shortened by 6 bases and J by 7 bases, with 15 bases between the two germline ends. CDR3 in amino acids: CASSPGGKGGELFF. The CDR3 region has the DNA TGTGCCAGCAGTCCAGGTGGAAAGGGCGGGGAGCTGTTTTTT.

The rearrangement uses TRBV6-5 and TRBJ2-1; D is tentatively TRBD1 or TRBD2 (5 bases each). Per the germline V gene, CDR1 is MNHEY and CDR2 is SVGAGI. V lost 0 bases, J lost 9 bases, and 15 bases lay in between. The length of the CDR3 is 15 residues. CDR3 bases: TGTGCCAGCAGTTACTCTTCGGGGCCCTTGAGTGAGCAGTTCTTC. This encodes CASSYSSGPLSEQFF.

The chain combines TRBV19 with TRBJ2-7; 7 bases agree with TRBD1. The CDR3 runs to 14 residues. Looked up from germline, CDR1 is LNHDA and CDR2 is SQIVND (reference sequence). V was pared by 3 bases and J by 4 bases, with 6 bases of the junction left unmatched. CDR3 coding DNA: TGTGCCAGTAGTATCCACACAGGGGAATACGAGCAGTACTTC. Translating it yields CASSIHTGEYEQYF. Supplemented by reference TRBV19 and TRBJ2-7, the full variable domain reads DGGITQSPKYLFRKEGQNVTLSCEQNLNHDAMYWYRQDPGQGLRLIYYSQIVNDFQKGDIAEGYSVSREKKESFPLTVTSAQKNPTAFYLCASSIHTGEYEQYFGPGTRLTVT.

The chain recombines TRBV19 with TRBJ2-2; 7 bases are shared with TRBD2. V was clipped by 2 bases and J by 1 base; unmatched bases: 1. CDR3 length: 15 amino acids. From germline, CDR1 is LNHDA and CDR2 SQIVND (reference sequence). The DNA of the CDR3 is TGTGCCAGTAGTATACTAGCGGTGAACACCGGGGAGCTGTTTTTT. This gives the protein CASSILAVNTGELFF.

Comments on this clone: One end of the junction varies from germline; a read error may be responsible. CDR3: CASSPPAGTGNTIYF. DNA of the CDR3: TGTGCCAGCTCGCCACCCGCAGGGACTGGAAACACCATATATTTT. The V call is TRBV18, the J call TRBJ1-3; possibly TRBD1 for D (5 bases). The CDR3 is 15 residues long. Germline V gene data show CDR1 as KGHSH and CDR2 as LQKENI.

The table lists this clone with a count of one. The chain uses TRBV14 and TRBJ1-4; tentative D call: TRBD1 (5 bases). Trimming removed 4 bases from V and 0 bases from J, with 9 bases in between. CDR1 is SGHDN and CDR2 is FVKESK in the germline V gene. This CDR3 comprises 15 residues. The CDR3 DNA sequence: TGTGCCAGCAGCCGCACAGGTGCAACTAATGAAAAACTGTTTTTT. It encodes CASSRTGATNEKLFF.

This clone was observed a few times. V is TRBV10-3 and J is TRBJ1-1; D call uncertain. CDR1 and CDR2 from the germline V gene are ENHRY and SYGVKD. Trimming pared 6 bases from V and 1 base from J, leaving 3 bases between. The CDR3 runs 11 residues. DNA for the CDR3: TGTGCCATCAGGGGGAACACTGAAGCTTTCTTT. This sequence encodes CAIRGNTEAFF.

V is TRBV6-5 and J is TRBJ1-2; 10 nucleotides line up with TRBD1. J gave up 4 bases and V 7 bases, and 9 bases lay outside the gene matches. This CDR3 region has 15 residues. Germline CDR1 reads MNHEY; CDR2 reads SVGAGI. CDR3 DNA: TGTGCCAGCATCACGGGACAGGGGTCAATCTATGGCTACACCTTC. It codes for CASITGQGSIYGYTF.

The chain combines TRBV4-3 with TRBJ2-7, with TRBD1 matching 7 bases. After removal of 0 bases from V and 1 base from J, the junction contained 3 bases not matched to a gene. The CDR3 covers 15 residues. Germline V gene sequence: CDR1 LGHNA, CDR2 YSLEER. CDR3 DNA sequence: TGCGCCAGCAGCCAAGAAGGGGGCGCGTCCTACGAGCAGTACTTC. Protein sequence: CASSQEGGASYEQYF.

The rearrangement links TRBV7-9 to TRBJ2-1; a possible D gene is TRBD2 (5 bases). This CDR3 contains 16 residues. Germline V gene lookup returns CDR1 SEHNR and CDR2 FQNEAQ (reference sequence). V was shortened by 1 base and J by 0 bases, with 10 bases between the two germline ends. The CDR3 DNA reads TGTGCCAGCAGCTTAGGAACTACTAGCTCCTACAATGAGCAGTTCTTC. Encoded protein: CASSLGTTSSYNEQFF.

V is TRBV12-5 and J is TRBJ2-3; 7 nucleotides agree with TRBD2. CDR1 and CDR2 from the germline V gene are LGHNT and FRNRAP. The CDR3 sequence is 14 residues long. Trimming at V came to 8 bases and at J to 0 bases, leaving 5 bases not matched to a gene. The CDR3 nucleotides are TGTGCTAGTCGGATTAGCGGGAGCACAGATACGCAGTATTTT. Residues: CASRISGSTDTQYF.

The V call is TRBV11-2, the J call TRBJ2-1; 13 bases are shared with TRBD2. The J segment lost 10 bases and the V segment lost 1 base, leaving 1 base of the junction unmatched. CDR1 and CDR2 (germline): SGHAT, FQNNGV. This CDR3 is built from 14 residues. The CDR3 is CASSLAGLAGEQFF. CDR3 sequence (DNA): TGTGCCAGCAGCTTAGCGGGACTAGCGGGGGAGCAGTTCTTC.

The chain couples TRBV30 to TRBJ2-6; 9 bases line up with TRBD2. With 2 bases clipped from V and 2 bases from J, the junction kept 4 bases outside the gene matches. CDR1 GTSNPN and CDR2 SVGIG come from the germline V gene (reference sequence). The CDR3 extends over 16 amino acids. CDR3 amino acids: CAWSPGTSTGANVLTF. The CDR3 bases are TGTGCCTGGAGTCCTGGGACTAGCACTGGGGCCAACGTCCTGACTTTC.

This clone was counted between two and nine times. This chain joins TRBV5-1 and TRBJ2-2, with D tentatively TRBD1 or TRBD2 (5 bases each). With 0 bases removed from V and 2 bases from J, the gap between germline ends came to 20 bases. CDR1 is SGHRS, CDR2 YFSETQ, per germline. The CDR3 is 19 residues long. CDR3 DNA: TGCGCCAGCAGCTTGGTAGTGTTGGGGACGGGGACCAACACCGGGGAGCTGTTTTTT. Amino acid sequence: CASSLVVLGTGTNTGELFF.

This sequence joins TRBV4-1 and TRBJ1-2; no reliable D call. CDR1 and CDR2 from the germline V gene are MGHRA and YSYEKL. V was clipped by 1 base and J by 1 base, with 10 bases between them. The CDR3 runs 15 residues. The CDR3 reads CASSQAAGNNYGYTF. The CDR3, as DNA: TGCGCCAGCAGCCAAGCAGCGGGTAATAACTATGGCTACACCTTC.

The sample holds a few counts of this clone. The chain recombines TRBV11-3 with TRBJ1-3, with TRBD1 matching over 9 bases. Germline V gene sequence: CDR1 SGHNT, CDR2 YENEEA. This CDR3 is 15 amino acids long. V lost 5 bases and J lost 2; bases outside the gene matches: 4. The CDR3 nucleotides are TGTGCCAGCAGCCCAGGGACAGGGACTGGAAACACCATATATTTT. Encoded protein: CASSPGTGTGNTIYF.

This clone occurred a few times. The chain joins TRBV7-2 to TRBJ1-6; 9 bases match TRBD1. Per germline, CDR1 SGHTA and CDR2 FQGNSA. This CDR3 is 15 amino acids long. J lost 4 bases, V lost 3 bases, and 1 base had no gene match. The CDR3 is CASSFGTGYNSPLHF. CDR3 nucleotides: TGTGCCAGCAGCTTCGGGACAGGGTATAATTCACCCCTCCACTTT. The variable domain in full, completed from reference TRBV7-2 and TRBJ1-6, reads GAGVSQSPSNKVTEKGKDVELRCDPISGHTALYWYRQSLGQGLEFLIYFQGNSAPDKSGLPSDRFSAERTGGSVSTLTIQRTQQEDSAVYLCASSFGTGYNSPLHFGNGTRLTVT.